These 20 T cell receptor beta chains originate from one sample sequenced in a study of blood T cell repertoires in COVID-19. The protocol was immunoSEQ multiplex PCR, while the TCRdb copy is restricted to in-frame clones and leaves out a portion. The profile shows about 190,000 clones, approximately 84% of them singletons. What was sequenced was PBMCs or T cells enriched from blood (not recorded which). The receptors originated from a woman aged 30 to 39 who had recovered from COVID-19.

The J gene is TRBJ2-1, the V gene TRBV15; 7 bases are shared with TRBD1. CDR1 is LNHNV and CDR2 is YYDKDF in the germline V gene (reference sequence). The CDR3 spans 16 residues. J lost 7 bases, V lost 3 bases, and 12 bases had no gene match. CDR3 nucleotides: TGTGCCACCAGCAGCCAACAGGGGATCATGACGAATGAGCAGTTCTTC. This translates into CATSSQQGIMTNEQFF. Full variable domain (rest looked up from reference TRBV15 and TRBJ2-1): DAMVIQNPRYQVTQFGKPVTLSCSQTLNHNVMYWYQQKSSQAPKLLFHYYDKDFNNEADTPDNFQSRRPNTSFCFLDIRSPGLGDTAMYLCATSSQQGIMTNEQFFGPGTRLTVL.

In this sample, this clone turned up once. This chain uses TRBV28 with TRBJ1-6, with TRBD1 matching over 7 bases. The V gene's germline CDR1 is MDHEN and CDR2 SYDVKM. The V segment lost 3 bases and the J segment 3 bases; nucleotides outside the gene matches: 8. The CDR3 extends over 17 amino acids. CDR3 residues: CASSLQQGGHYNSPLHF. Written as DNA, the CDR3 is TGTGCCAGCAGTTTGCAGCAGGGGGGCCACTATAATTCACCCCTCCACTTT.

This chain links TRBV2 with TRBJ1-2; maybe TRBD1 (5 bases). Trimming stripped 4 bases from V and 3 bases from J, with 15 bases between. Germline values: CDR1 SNHLY, CDR2 FYNNEI. The CDR3 covers 15 residues. The CDR3 bases are TGTGCCAGCAGTGGTTTGGGGCGCCGGGACTATGGCTACACCTTC. It codes for CASSGLGRRDYGYTF.

The chain uses TRBV7-9 and TRBJ1-4; no reliable D call. Looked up from germline, CDR1 is SEHNR and CDR2 is FQNEAQ (reference sequence). CDR3 length: 16 residues. The germline V and J ends were trimmed by 1 base and 7 bases, with 16 bases remaining between them. CDR3 nucleotides: TGTGCCAGCAGCTTAGAACGTGGGAGATCGGCTGAAAAACTGTTTTTT. This encodes CASSLERGRSAEKLFF.

The genes are TRBV5-6 and TRBJ2-5, with D maybe TRBD1 (5 bases). V gave up 3 bases and J gave up 5 bases, with 8 bases separating them. Germline-derived CDR1 and CDR2 are SGHDT and YYEEEE. The CDR3 runs to 12 residues. In DNA form, the CDR3 reads TGTGCCAGCAGCTCTTGGGGCGAGACCCAGTACTTC. Residues: CASSSWGETQYF.

The chain is built from TRBV7-9 and TRBJ1-1; no clear D gene. V was trimmed by 5 bases and J by 6 bases, leaving 13 bases between them. Germline CDR1 reads SEHNR; CDR2 reads FQNEAQ (reference sequence). This CDR3 contains 13 residues. Here the CDR3 DNA reads TGTGCCAGCAGCCCCTCACTTATAGCTGAAGCTTTCTTT. Encoded protein: CASSPSLIAEAFF.

The chain has TRBV25-1 and TRBJ2-5; 8 nucleotides line up with TRBD2. CDR1 is MGHDK, CDR2 SYGVNS, per germline. The length of the CDR3 is 14 residues. With 5 bases clipped from V and 5 bases from J, the junction kept 7 bases outside the gene matches. The CDR3 spells CASSRGSGDETQYF. Written as DNA, the CDR3 is TGTGCCAGCAGTCGAGGTAGCGGGGATGAGACCCAGTACTTC. Supplemented by reference TRBV25-1 and TRBJ2-5, the full variable domain reads EADIYQTPRYLVIGTGKKITLECSQTMGHDKMYWYQQDPGMELHLIHYSYGVNSTEKGDLSSESTVSRIRTEHFPLTLESARPSHTSQYLCASSRGSGDETQYFGPGTRLLVL.

This chain connects TRBV7-3 to TRBJ1-1; D not resolved. The V gene lost 6 bases and the J gene lost 7 bases, with 18 bases spanning the gap. Germline CDR1 is SGHTA and CDR2 is FQGTGA. The CDR3 totals 14 residues. As DNA, the CDR3 is TGTGCCAGCAGTCCTAACCCGGGAATGAATGAAGCTTTCTTT. Protein: CASSPNPGMNEAFF.

The chain uses TRBV3-1 (or the pseudogene TRBV3-2) and TRBJ1-2; D may be TRBD1 (5 bases). The V and J ends lost 1 base and 11 bases respectively, with 8 bases between them. Germline V lookup: CDR1 LGHDT, CDR2 YNNKEL (reference sequence). CDR3 length: 11 amino acids. The DNA of the CDR3 is TGTGCCAGCAGCCAAGGTGGGACTTACACCTTC. Its translation is CASSQGGTYTF.

V and J are TRBV4-2 and TRBJ2-6; possibly TRBD2 for D (6 bases). V was cut by 0 bases and J by 2 bases, with 17 bases left in between. The CDR3 runs 19 residues. The germline CDR1 and CDR2 sequences are LGHNA and YNFKEQ. The CDR3 coding sequence is TGTGCCAGCAGCCAAGATATCGGGGGAAGTAGTGCTGGGGCCAACGTCCTGACTTTC. Protein product: CASSQDIGGSSAGANVLTF.

This clone came up once. The chain couples TRBV5-1 to TRBJ1-1; D possibly corresponds to TRBD1 (6 bases). CDR1 SGHRS and CDR2 YFSETQ come from the germline V gene. V dropped 6 bases and J dropped 0 bases, with 12 bases sitting between them. The CDR3 has 14 amino acids. The CDR3 protein is CASTFGGMNTEAFF. CDR3 DNA: TGCGCCAGCACCTTTGGGGGCATGAACACTGAAGCTTTCTTT.

This chain links TRBV18 with TRBJ1-4; D may be TRBD1 (5 bases). The CDR3 spans 14 residues. Germline V gene data show CDR1 as KGHSH and CDR2 as LQKENI. The ends were cut back, 1 base at V and 6 bases at J, with 9 bases in the middle. In DNA, the CDR3 is TGTGCCAGCTCACCACGGGGGGTTGATGAAAAACTGTTTTTT. This gives the protein CASSPRGVDEKLFF.

The chain combines TRBV29-1 with TRBJ1-2, with D possibly matching TRBD1 (5 bases). V was shortened by 0 bases and J by 7 bases, with 9 bases between the two germline ends. CDR1 is SQVTM and CDR2 is ANQGSEA in the germline V gene. There are 12 residues in the CDR3. The CDR3 region is CSVEDFGGGYTF. The CDR3 DNA is TGCAGCGTTGAAGATTTCGGGGGTGGCTACACCTTC.

The chain recombines TRBV4-1 with TRBJ2-1, with D tentatively TRBD2 (7 bases). CDR1 MGHRA and CDR2 YSYEKL come from the germline V gene. V lost 0 bases to trimming and J lost 7 bases, with 13 bases between them. The CDR3 is 15 amino acids. DNA for the CDR3: TGCGCCAGCAGCCAAGATGATCGGGGGGCGAATGAGCAGTTCTTC. Amino acid sequence: CASSQDDRGANEQFF.

The chain combines TRBV6-1 with TRBJ1-1; D is uncertain. The CDR3 totals 15 residues. The germline gives CDR1 MNHNS, CDR2 SASEGT. Trimming took 5 bases from V and 0 from J, leaving 13 bases between them. The CDR3 sequence is CASSPHGSMNTEAFF. The DNA for the CDR3 is TGTGCCAGCAGTCCCCACGGGAGCATGAACACTGAAGCTTTCTTT.

This sequence joins TRBV29-1 and TRBJ1-2; D gene unclear. Per the germline V gene, CDR1 is SQVTM and CDR2 is ANQGSEA. The CDR3 has 12 residues. V lost 6 bases and J 0 bases, leaving 8 bases between the germline ends. CDR3 sequence: CSVLVANYGYTF. As DNA, the CDR3 is TGCAGCGTCCTAGTCGCTAACTATGGCTACACCTTC.

This chain joins TRBV28 and TRBJ2-1; 9 positions match TRBD2. The CDR3 loop spans 16 amino acids. J gave up 0 bases and V 6 bases, and 6 bases lay outside the gene matches. CDR1 MDHEN and CDR2 SYDVKM come from the germline V gene. DNA of the CDR3: TGTGCCAGCAGAGTAGCGGGGGCCACCTCCTACAATGAGCAGTTCTTC. Translation gives CASRVAGATSYNEQFF.

This rearrangement joins TRBV10-2 to TRBJ2-7, with D possibly matching TRBD1 (5 bases). Germline CDR1 and CDR2: WSHSY and SAAADI. The CDR3 extends over 14 amino acids. Trimming shortened V by 4 bases and J by 3 bases, and 13 bases separated the two germline ends. CDR3 sequence (DNA): TGCGCCAGCAGTGGATCCAGGGCCCTCTACGAGCAGTACGTC. Its translation: CASSGSRALYEQYV.

The chain has TRBV12-3 or TRBV12-4 and TRBJ1-1; D gene uncertain. The CDR3 sequence is 13 residues long. Trimming cost V 7 bases and J 2 bases, with 11 bases left between them. The CDR3 loop reads CASTILSNTEAFF. As DNA, the CDR3 is TGTGCCAGCACCATTCTTAGTAACACTGAAGCTTTCTTT.

The chain has TRBV3-1 (or the pseudogene TRBV3-2) and TRBJ1-2; D uncertain. Trimming stripped 3 bases from V and 4 bases from J, with 9 bases between. In germline, CDR1 is LGHDT, CDR2 YNNKEL (reference sequence). The CDR3 extends over 13 amino acids. This CDR3 reads CASSQGGFYGYTF. The CDR3 bases are TGTGCCAGCAGCCAGGGAGGTTTCTATGGCTACACCTTC.